One sample yielded the 10 T cell receptor beta chains listed below, sequenced in a study of blood T cells in healthy people across ages. Sample-barcoded 5' priming and a J-beta primer mix drove a second PCR of 7 to 11 cycles. MiXCR was run by TCRdb on the 5' RACE reads, yielding one entry per CDR3 protein. The sample includes around 1,000,000 distinct CDR3 sequences, less than 25% of them seen just once. The data were also submitted as part of a second study, on T cells of mothers and their children.

Sequencing used blood. The receptors here all came from a girl aged 2 to 9 in good health.

This chain links TRBV5-1 with TRBJ2-2, with a possible D match to TRBD1 (6 bases). The germline V gene has CDR1 SGHRS and CDR2 YFSETQ. V was clipped by 4 bases and J by 2 bases, with 15 bases between them. There are 16 residues in the CDR3. CDR3 protein: CASSPGGGPNTGELFF. The CDR3 region has the DNA TGCGCCAGCAGCCCTGGTGGGGGCCCTAACACCGGGGAGCTGTTTTTT. The complete variable domain, with remaining parts taken from reference TRBV5-1 and TRBJ2-2, reads KAGVTQTPRYLIKTRGQQVTLSCSPISGHRSVSWYQQTPGQGLQFLFEYFSETQRNKGNFPGRFSGRQFSNSRSEMNVSTLELGDSALYLCASSPGGGPNTGELFFGEGSRLTVL.

This chain connects TRBV5-6 to TRBJ2-2, with D perhaps TRBD2 (5 bases). The V end was cut by 1 base, the J end by 2 bases, with 12 bases between. The germline V gene encodes CDR1 SGHDT and CDR2 YYEEEE. The CDR3 contains 16 residues. The CDR3 protein is CASSLRPGFNTGELFF. The CDR3 DNA is TGTGCCAGCAGCTTGCGGCCGGGATTCAACACCGGGGAGCTGTTTTTT. Combining the CDR3 with reference TRBV5-6 and TRBJ2-2 gives the whole variable domain DAGVTQSPTHLIKTRGQQVTLRCSPKSGHDTVSWYQQALGQGPQFIFQYYEEEERQRGNFPDRFSGHQFPNYSSELNVNALLLGDSALYLCASSLRPGFNTGELFFGEGSRLTVL.

This clonotype was found a few times. The genes are TRBV5-1 and TRBJ2-5, with a possible D match to TRBD2 (6 bases). Germline CDR1 reads SGHRS; CDR2 reads YFSETQ. The CDR3 totals 16 residues. V lost 1 base to trimming and J lost 2 bases, with 15 bases between them. CDR3 sequence: CASSLWYGGSQETQYF. The CDR3 DNA follows: TGCGCCAGCAGCTTGTGGTATGGGGGGAGTCAAGAGACCCAGTACTTC.

The table lists this clonotype with a few counts. The chain employs TRBV2 and TRBJ2-2; D is unclear. This CDR3 has 15 residues. Germline V gene sequence: CDR1 SNHLY, CDR2 FYNNEI. Trimming stripped 2 bases from V and 5 bases from J, with 12 bases between. CDR3 region: CASSELPAQTGELFF. The CDR3 bases are TGTGCCAGCAGTGAACTGCCAGCCCAGACCGGGGAGCTGTTTTTT.

A single count supports this clonotype. The chain joins TRBV19 to TRBJ2-2; 7 bases are a match to TRBD1. V shed 9 bases, J shed 8 bases, and the junction held 12 bases outside the gene matches. CDR1 is LNHDA and CDR2 is SQIVND in the germline V gene (reference sequence). CDR3 length: 14 amino acids. The CDR3 protein is CASWTGLGVGELFF. CDR3 in DNA: TGTGCCAGCTGGACAGGTCTCGGTGTAGGGGAGCTGTTTTTT.

A few counts support this clonotype. The chain recombines TRBV4-1 with TRBJ2-7, with 8 bases lining up with TRBD2. CDR1 is MGHRA and CDR2 is YSYEKL in the germline V gene. V trimming: 2 bases; J trimming: 9 bases; junction bases outside the gene matches: 6. The CDR3 sequence is 13 residues long. The CDR3, as DNA: TGCGCCAGCAGCCAACCTAGCGGGCGGGGGCAGTACTTC. It codes for CASSQPSGRGQYF.

The rearrangement links TRBV28 to TRBJ2-1; 7 positions match TRBD2. CDR3 size: 18 residues. V was pared by 1 base and J by 5 bases, with 14 bases of the junction left unmatched. Looked up from germline, CDR1 is MDHEN and CDR2 is SYDVKM. The CDR3 nucleotides are TGTGCCAGCAGTTTATTCACAGATCGGGACTACCTTAACAATGAGCAGTTCTTC. The encoded protein is CASSLFTDRDYLNNEQFF.

This clonotype was seen a few times. V and J are TRBV7-9 and TRBJ2-7; tentatively, D is TRBD1 (6 bases). V lost 5 bases, J lost 2 bases, and 16 bases lay in between. CDR3 length: 15 amino acids. In germline, CDR1 is SEHNR, CDR2 FQNEAQ (reference sequence). The CDR3 spells CASSEGTPLAYEQYF. CDR3 nucleotides: TGTGCCAGCAGCGAAGGGACACCCCTTGCCTACGAGCAGTACTTC.

Points on this clonotype: At one end the junction does not follow the germline gene, possibly because of a read error. V gene TRBV4-2 combines with J gene TRBJ2-5; 7 nucleotides agree with TRBD1. The CDR3 consists of 14 residues. In germline, CDR1 is LGHNA, CDR2 YNFKEQ. For the CDR3, the DNA is TGTGCCAGCAGCCCGGGACAGCGACGGAATGAGCAGTCCTTC. It codes for CASSPGQRRNEQSF.

This clonotype has only one observation. CDR3 sequence reads: CASSRNTGQGYEQYF. The CDR3 DNA is TGTGCCAGCAGCCGAAATACGGGACAGGGCTACGAGCAGTACTTC. The gene calls are TRBV27 and TRBJ2-7; 9 bases are shared with TRBD1. CDR1 and CDR2 (germline): MNHEY, SMNVEV (reference sequence). This CDR3 region has 15 residues. With 6 bases clipped from V and 3 bases from J, the junction kept 9 bases outside the gene matches.